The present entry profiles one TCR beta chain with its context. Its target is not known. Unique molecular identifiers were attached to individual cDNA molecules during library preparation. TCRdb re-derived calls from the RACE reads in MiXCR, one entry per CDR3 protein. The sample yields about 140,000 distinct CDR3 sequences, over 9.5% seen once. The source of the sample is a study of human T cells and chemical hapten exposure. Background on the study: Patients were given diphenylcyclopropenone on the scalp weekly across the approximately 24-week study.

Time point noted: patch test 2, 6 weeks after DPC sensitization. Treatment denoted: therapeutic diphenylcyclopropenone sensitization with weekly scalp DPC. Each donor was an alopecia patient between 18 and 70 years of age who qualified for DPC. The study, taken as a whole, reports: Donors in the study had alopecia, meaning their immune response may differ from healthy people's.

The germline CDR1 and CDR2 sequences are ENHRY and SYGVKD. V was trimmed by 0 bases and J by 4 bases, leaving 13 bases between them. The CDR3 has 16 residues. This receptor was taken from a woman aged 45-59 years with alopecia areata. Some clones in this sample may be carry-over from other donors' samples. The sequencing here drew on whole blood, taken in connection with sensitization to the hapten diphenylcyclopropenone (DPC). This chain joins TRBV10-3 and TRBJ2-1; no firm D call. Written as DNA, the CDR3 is TGTGCCATCAGTGAGTCGTCGGGCGCTCCGTACAATGAGCAGTTCTTC. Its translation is CAISESSGAPYNEQFF.